These T cell receptor beta chains were read from a single sample in a study of blood T cell repertoires in COVID-19. Repertoires were generated with immunoSEQ multiplex PCR, while TCRdb's copy carries only in-frame clones and drops some. The sample consists of roughly 200,000 clones, approximately 75% of them appearing once. The specimen sequenced was PBMCs or T cells enriched from blood (not recorded which). All receptors derive from a man between 35 and 55 years old who had recovered from COVID-19. CDR3s leave out the opening cysteine and the closing phenylalanine or tryptophan.

>TRBV11-2
ASSPGNPSTDTQY
>TRBV7-2
ASSQQGMNTEAF
>TRBV18
ASSPRQGNQPQH
>TRBV6-2/TRBV6-3
ASSYSDRLGGYKNIQY
>TRBV12-3/TRBV12-4
ASSSQVNYGYT
>TRBV19
ASNPDRVSNQPQH
>TRBV7-8
ASSPQTGVNTEAF
>TRBV18
ASSPRQGYNEQF
>TRBV10-3
AISEWRGSTDTQY
>TRBV19
ASKIGDERVNTEAF
>TRBV7-3
ASSLSGGMNEQF
>TRBV2
ASRNRDFPYEQY
>TRBV12-3/TRBV12-4
ASKGYNEQF
>TRBV18
ASSPSGTVVYEQY
>TRBV2
ASSDWAPAGNEQF
>TRBV4-1
ASSKRGTDTQY
>TRBV9
ASSVGSVSGNTIY
>TRBV13
ASRGTGRTDTQY
>TRBV25-1
ASKDYRYEQY
>TRBV27
ASSFSGGVYEQY
>TRBV2
ASSEQGPNEKLF
>TRBV30
AWSVGTRWSYT
>TRBV19
ASSADRTNEETQY
>TRBV5-6
ASSPGQGGQPQH
>TRBV2
ASSYDEKLF
>TRBV7-2
ASSYRQGRDRNSGNTIY
>TRBV29-1
SVVGGTEAF
>TRBV21-1
ASSNTLRLGNTEAF
>TRBV5-6
ASSLQGAGNQPQH